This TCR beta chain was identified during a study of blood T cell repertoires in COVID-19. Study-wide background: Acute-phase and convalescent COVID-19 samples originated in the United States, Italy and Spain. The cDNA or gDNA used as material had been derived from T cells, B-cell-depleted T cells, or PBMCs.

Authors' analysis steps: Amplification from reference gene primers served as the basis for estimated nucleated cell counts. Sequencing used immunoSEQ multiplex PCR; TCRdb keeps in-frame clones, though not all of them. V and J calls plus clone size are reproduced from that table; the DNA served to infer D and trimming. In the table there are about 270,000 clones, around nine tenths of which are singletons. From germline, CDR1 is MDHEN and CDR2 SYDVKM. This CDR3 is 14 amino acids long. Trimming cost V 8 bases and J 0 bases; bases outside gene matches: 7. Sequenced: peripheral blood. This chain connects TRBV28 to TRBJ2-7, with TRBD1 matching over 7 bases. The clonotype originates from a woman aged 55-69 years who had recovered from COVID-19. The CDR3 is CASSTGTASYEQYF. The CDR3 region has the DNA TGTGCCAGCTCCACCGGGACAGCCTCCTACGAGCAGTACTTC.